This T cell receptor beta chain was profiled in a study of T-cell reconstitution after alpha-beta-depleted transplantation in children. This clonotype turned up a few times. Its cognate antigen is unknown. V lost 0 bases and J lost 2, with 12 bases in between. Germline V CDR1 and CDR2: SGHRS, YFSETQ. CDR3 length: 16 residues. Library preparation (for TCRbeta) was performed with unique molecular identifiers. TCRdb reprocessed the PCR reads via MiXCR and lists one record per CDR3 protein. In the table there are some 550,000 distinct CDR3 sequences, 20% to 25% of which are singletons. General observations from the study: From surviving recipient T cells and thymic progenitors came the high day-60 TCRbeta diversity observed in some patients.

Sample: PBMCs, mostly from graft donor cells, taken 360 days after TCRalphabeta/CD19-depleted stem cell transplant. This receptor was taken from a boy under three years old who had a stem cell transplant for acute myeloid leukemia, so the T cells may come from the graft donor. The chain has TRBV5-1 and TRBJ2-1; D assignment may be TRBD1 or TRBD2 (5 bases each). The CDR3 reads CASSLAGTEAYNEQFF. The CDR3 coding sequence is TGCGCCAGCAGCTTGGCAGGGACGGAGGCCTACAATGAGCAGTTCTTC.